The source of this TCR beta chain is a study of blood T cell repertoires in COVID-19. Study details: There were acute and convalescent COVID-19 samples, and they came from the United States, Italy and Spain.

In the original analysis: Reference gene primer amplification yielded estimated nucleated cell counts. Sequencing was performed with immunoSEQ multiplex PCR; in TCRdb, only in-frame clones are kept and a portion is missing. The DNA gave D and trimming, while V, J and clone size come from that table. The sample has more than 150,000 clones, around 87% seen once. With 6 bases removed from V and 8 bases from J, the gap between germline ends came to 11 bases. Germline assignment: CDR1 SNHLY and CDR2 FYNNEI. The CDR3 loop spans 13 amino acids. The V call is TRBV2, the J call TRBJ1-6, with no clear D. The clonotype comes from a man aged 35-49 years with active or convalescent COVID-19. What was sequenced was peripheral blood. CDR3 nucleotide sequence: TGTGCCAGCAGCGGGGTCTTAGATTCACCCCTCCACTTT. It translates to CASSGVLDSPLHF.